The 19 T cell receptor beta chains below all came from one sample that was sequenced in a study of blood T cell repertoires in COVID-19. Method: immunoSEQ multiplex PCR; TCRdb's copy keeps in-frame clones and lacks some. The data contain roughly 26,000 clones, roughly 90% of them seen just once; the ten biggest clones take up 2.8%. Sequencing was carried out using peripheral blood. The receptors stem from a human donor in a cohort sampled during active COVID-19.

This chain joins TRBV5-1 and TRBJ1-4, with 7 bases that match TRBD1. V shed 4 bases and J 4 bases; nucleotides not matched to a gene: 7. This CDR3 contains 15 residues. The V gene's germline CDR1 is SGHRS and CDR2 YFSETQ. DNA of the CDR3: TGCGCCAGCAGCAGCTCCGGGACAGATAATGAAAAACTGTTTTTT. Translating gives CASSSSGTDNEKLFF.

The chain carries TRBV27 and TRBJ2-7, with 7 nucleotides matching TRBD1. V gave up 8 bases and J gave up 5 bases; unmatched junction bases: 15. The germline V gene encodes CDR1 MNHEY and CDR2 SMNVEV (reference sequence). CDR3 size: 15 residues. The CDR3 sequence is CASGPYRGSRNEQYV. The CDR3 DNA reads TGTGCCAGCGGCCCCTACAGGGGAAGTCGAAACGAGCAGTACGTC.

The CDR3 coding sequence is TGTGCCACCCGCGGGGGGGCCGGACTAAATGAGCAGTTCTTC. Its translation is CATRGGAGLNEQFF. V and J are TRBV2 and TRBJ2-1, with TRBD2 matching 9 bases. V was pared by 10 bases and J by 7 bases, with 11 bases of the junction left unmatched. The CDR3 has 14 residues. Germline lookup yields CDR1 SNHLY and CDR2 FYNNEI.

This sequence joins TRBV7-6 and TRBJ2-1; a weak D match, TRBD2 (5 bases). This CDR3 is built from 16 residues. Trimming took 7 bases from V and 8 from J, leaving 24 bases between them. Germline V gene data show CDR1 as SGHVS and CDR2 as FNYEAQ. CDR3: CASNTLDGSAGDEQFF. DNA of the CDR3: TGTGCCAGCAACACCCTGGACGGATCCGCCGGGGATGAGCAGTTCTTC.

The gene calls are TRBV11-2 and TRBJ1-3; D not resolved. Between the trimmed V and J ends, which lost 3 bases and 4 bases, there was a span of 7 bases. The germline CDR1 and CDR2 sequences are SGHAT and FQNNGV. There are 13 residues in the CDR3. The CDR3 reads CASSFTQGNTIYF. In DNA, the CDR3 is TGTGCCAGCAGCTTCACCCAGGGAAACACCATATATTTT.

The V gene is TRBV29-1, the J gene TRBJ2-2; a possible D gene is TRBD1 (5 bases). Trimming left V 4 bases short and J 4 bases short, with 13 bases between. The CDR3 loop spans 14 amino acids. The germline V gene encodes CDR1 SQVTM and CDR2 ANQGSEA. This CDR3 reads CSVVQESGTGELFF. The CDR3 region has the DNA TGCAGCGTTGTACAGGAATCAGGCACCGGGGAGCTGTTTTTT.

The chain links TRBV11-3 to TRBJ2-5; 8 nucleotides match TRBD1. Germline trimming cut 1 base from V and 4 bases from J; bases unmatched to any gene: 8. Germline CDR1 and CDR2: SGHNT and YENEEA. The CDR3 length is 16 residues. CDR3 loop: CASSLGSGTGAETQYF. Here the CDR3 DNA reads TGTGCCAGCAGCTTAGGCTCCGGGACAGGTGCAGAGACCCAGTACTTC.

The chain recombines TRBV6-5 with TRBJ2-2; D possibly corresponds to TRBD2 (5 bases). The CDR3 runs to 15 residues. Per germline, CDR1 MNHEY and CDR2 SVGAGI. V was shortened by 7 bases and J by 2 bases, with 14 bases between the two germline ends. This CDR3 is CASTERTGNTGELFF. The DNA for the CDR3 is TGTGCCAGCACCGAAAGGACGGGAAACACCGGGGAGCTGTTTTTT.

The chain combines TRBV29-1 with TRBJ1-5, with no clear D. Between the trimmed V and J ends, which lost 4 bases and 4 bases, there was a span of 11 bases. This CDR3 spans 13 amino acids. Germline CDR1 and CDR2: SQVTM and ANQGSEA. CDR3 in DNA: TGCAGCGTTGCCCCGGGAGTTAATCAGCCCCAGCATTTT. Translating gives CSVAPGVNQPQHF. Full variable domain (missing parts from reference TRBV29-1 and TRBJ1-5): SAVISQKPSRDICQRGTSLTIQCQVDSQVTMMFWYRQQPGQSLTLIATANQGSEATYESGFVIDKFPISRPNLTFSTLTVSNMSPEDSSIYLCSVAPGVNQPQHFGDGTRLSIL.

V gene TRBV7-9 combines with J gene TRBJ1-6; 10 nucleotides agree with TRBD1. V was pared by 3 bases and J by 9 bases, with 5 bases of the junction left unmatched. The CDR3 covers 15 residues. Per the germline V gene, CDR1 is SEHNR and CDR2 is FQNEAQ (reference sequence). In DNA, the CDR3 is TGTGCCAGCAGCTTTACGGGACAGGGGTCTTCACCCCTCCACTTT. It is translated as CASSFTGQGSSPLHF.

This chain links TRBV4-1 with TRBJ2-2; D gene unclear. The CDR3 consists of 16 residues. Trimming left V 2 bases short and J 6 bases short, with 16 bases between. The germline V gene encodes CDR1 MGHRA and CDR2 YSYEKL. CDR3 DNA: TGCGCCAGCAGCCAACTTATCCGGGTTGGAGCCGGGGAGCTGTTTTTT. It encodes CASSQLIRVGAGELFF.

The gene calls are TRBV11-2 and TRBJ1-2; a weak D match, TRBD1 (6 bases). The V end lost 3 bases, the J end lost 6 bases, and 11 bases lay between the germline ends. Germline lookup yields CDR1 SGHAT and CDR2 FQNNGV. The CDR3 runs to 13 residues. The CDR3 coding sequence is TGTGCCAGCAGCTTCGATCAGGGGAATGGCTACACCTTC. Translation: CASSFDQGNGYTF.

The J gene is TRBJ2-2, the V gene TRBV5-1; 7 bases map to TRBD2. CDR1 and CDR2 (germline): SGHRS, YFSETQ. V lost 6 bases and J lost 0; bases outside the gene matches: 5. The CDR3 length is 15 residues. CDR3 amino acids: CASILGGANTGELFF. The CDR3 DNA follows: TGCGCCAGCATCCTGGGGGGGGCGAACACCGGGGAGCTGTTTTTT.

The chain carries TRBV29-1 and TRBJ2-2; the match to TRBD2 covers 12 bases. Unmatched junction bases numbered 7, after V lost 0 bases and J lost 2 bases. Germline V gene lookup returns CDR1 SQVTM and CDR2 ANQGSEA. The CDR3 runs to 18 residues. CDR3 sequence (DNA): TGCAGCGTTGAAGATCTGCTAGCGGGGGGGCCTAACACCGGGGAGCTGTTTTTT. Its translation: CSVEDLLAGGPNTGELFF.

The rearrangement joins TRBV28 to TRBJ2-7, with 9 bases lining up with TRBD1. CDR3 length: 15 residues. CDR1 MDHEN and CDR2 SYDVKM come from the germline V gene. The junction had 6 bases not matched to a gene; V was cut back by 5 bases and J by 1 base. The CDR3 DNA sequence: TGTGCCAGCAGTCCTCCCGGACAGGGGTCCTACGAGCAGTACGTC. Translated, it gives CASSPPGQGSYEQYV.

This clone came up once. The chain couples TRBV5-5 to TRBJ1-1; D is undetermined. CDR1 and CDR2 from the germline V gene are SGHKS and YYEKEE (reference sequence). This CDR3 has 14 amino acids. Trimming left V 0 bases short and J 0 bases short, with 6 bases between. The CDR3 loop reads CASSLGQVNTEAFF. CDR3 nucleotide sequence: TGTGCCAGCAGCTTGGGTCAGGTGAACACTGAAGCTTTCTTT.

The rearrangement joins TRBV19 to TRBJ2-2; TRBD2 is a possible D gene (6 bases). CDR3 size: 13 residues. V dropped 5 bases and J dropped 6 bases, with 10 bases sitting between them. CDR1 is LNHDA, CDR2 SQIVND, per germline (reference sequence). The CDR3 DNA reads as TGTGCCAGTAGTGTACTAGCTGCCGGGGAGCTGTTTTTT. Its translation: CASSVLAAGELFF. Using reference TRBV19 and TRBJ2-2 for the parts outside the CDR3, the full variable domain is DGGITQSPKYLFRKEGQNVTLSCEQNLNHDAMYWYRQDPGQGLRLIYYSQIVNDFQKGDIAEGYSVSREKKESFPLTVTSAQKNPTAFYLCASSVLAAGELFFGEGSRLTVL.

The genes are TRBV5-1 and TRBJ2-6, with 11 bases matching TRBD1. Germline CDR1 and CDR2: SGHRS and YFSETQ. V shed 3 bases and J 2 bases; nucleotides not matched to a gene: 7. CDR3 length: 18 residues. CDR3 sequence (DNA): TGCGCCAGCAGCTCGTTCGGGACAGGGGGAGCTGGGGCCAACGTCCTGACTTTC. This gives the protein CASSSFGTGGAGANVLTF.

V usage is TRBV29-1 and J usage is TRBJ2-7, with 10 nucleotides matching TRBD1. With V trimmed by 6 bases and J by 4 bases, 3 bases remained unmatched. Germline-derived CDR1 and CDR2 are SQVTM and ANQGSEA. The length of the CDR3 is 12 residues. CDR3 residues: CSVGQGRYEQYF. The CDR3 DNA reads TGCAGCGTGGGACAGGGGAGATACGAGCAGTACTTC.